A single T cell receptor (beta chain) is shown here with its context. The data stem from a study of T cell responses to AZD1222 COVID-19 vaccine. The assay was immunoSEQ multiplex PCR, and TCRdb's table has in-frame clones only and misses some. The table has 95,000 to 150,000 clones, roughly 93% seen once; the top ten hold roughly 1.8%. The CDR3 length is 13 residues. V lost 5 bases, J lost 5 bases, and 4 bases stayed unmatched. Germline V CDR1 and CDR2: SGHNT, YENEEA. This TCR was sampled from an adult in good health. This chain joins TRBV11-3 and TRBJ2-5, with 8 bases matching TRBD1. The sequenced sample was peripheral blood, obtained on day 0 of AZD1222 vaccination. Written as DNA, the CDR3 is TGTGCCAGCAGCATACGACAGGGGGAGACCCAGTACTTC. As protein: CASSIRQGETQYF.